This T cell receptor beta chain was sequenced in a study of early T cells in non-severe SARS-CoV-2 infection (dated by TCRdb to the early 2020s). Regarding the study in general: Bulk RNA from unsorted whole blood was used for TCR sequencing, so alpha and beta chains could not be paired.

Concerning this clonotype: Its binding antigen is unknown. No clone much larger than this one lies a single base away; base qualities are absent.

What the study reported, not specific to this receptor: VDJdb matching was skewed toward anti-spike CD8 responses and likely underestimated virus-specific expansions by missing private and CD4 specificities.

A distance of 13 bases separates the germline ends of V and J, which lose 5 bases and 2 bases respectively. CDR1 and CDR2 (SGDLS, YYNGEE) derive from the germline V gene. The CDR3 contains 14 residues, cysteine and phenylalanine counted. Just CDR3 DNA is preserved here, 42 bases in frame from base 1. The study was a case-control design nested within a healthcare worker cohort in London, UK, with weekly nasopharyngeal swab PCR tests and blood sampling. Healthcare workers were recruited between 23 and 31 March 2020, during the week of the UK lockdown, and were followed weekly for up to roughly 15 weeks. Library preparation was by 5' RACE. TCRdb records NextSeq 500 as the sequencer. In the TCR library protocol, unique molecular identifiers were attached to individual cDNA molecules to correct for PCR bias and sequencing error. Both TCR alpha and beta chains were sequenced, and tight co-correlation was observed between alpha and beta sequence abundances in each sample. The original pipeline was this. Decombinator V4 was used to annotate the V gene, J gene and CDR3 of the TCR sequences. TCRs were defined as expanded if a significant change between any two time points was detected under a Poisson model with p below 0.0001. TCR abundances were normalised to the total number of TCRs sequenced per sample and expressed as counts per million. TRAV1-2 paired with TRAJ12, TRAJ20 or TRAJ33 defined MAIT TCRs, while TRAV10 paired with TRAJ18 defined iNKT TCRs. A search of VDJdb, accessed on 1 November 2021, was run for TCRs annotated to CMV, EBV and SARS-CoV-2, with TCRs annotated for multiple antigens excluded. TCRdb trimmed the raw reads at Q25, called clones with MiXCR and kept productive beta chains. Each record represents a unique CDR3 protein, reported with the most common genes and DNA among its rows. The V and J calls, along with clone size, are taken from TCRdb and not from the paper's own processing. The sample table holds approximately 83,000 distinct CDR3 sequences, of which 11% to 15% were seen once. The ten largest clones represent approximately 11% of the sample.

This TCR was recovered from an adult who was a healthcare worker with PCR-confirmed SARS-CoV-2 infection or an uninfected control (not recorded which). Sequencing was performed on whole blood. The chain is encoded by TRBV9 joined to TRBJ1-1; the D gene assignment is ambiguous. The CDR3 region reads CASSRATDNTEAFF. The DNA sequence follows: TGTGCCAGCAGTCGGGCCACCGATAACACTGAAGCTTTCTTT.